Below are 27 T cell receptor beta chains sequenced from a single sample in a study of blood T cell repertoires in COVID-19. Generated by immunoSEQ multiplex PCR, the TCRdb table keeps only in-frame clones and is missing some. The table lists approximately 190,000 clones, about 82% of them singletons, with approximately 5.4% in the top ten. Sequenced sample: peripheral blood. The source is a woman younger than 45 with acute or convalescent COVID-19.

The gene calls are TRBV3-1 (or the pseudogene TRBV3-2) and TRBJ2-1; D gene unclear. The CDR3 consists of 14 residues. V was cut by 6 bases and J by 5 bases, with 14 bases left in between. The germline CDR1 and CDR2 sequences are LGHDT and YNNKEL (reference sequence). Here the CDR3 DNA reads TGTGCCAGCAGTTACCTTAGGAGAAACAATGAGCAGTTCTTC. This gives the protein CASSYLRRNNEQFF.

The chain carries TRBV12-3 or TRBV12-4 and TRBJ1-6; D might be TRBD1 (6 bases). This CDR3 spans 11 amino acids. V was clipped by 6 bases and J by 9 bases, with 6 bases between them. The CDR3 nucleotides read TGTGCCAGCAGCAGGGGTTCACCCCTCCACTTT. Protein product: CASSRGSPLHF.

The chain has TRBV27 and TRBJ2-7; D gene uncertain. This CDR3 is 14 amino acids long. Trimming removed 6 bases at V and 6 bases at J, with 18 bases between. Looked up from germline, CDR1 is MNHEY and CDR2 is SMNVEV (reference sequence). CDR3 bases: TGTGCCAGCAGCCCGACCAAATTACTACGCGAGCAGTACTTC. Translation: CASSPTKLLREQYF.

V and J are TRBV28 and TRBJ1-1; 7 nucleotides align to TRBD1. Looked up from germline, CDR1 is MDHEN and CDR2 is SYDVKM. The CDR3 has 17 residues. Losses at the gene ends were 6 bases for V and 0 bases for J; bases not matched to a gene: 13. The CDR3 region is CASRTPGTASMNTEAFF. For the CDR3, the DNA is TGTGCCAGCAGAACCCCCGGGACAGCCAGTATGAACACTGAAGCTTTCTTT.

This chain joins TRBV2 and TRBJ1-2; a possible D gene is TRBD1 (5 bases). CDR1 is SNHLY, CDR2 FYNNEI, per germline. The CDR3 extends over 15 amino acids. V dropped 0 bases and J dropped 4 bases, with 12 bases sitting between them. CDR3 in DNA: TGTGCCAGCAGTGAAGCACGGCAGGGTGGCTATGGCTACACCTTC. Amino acid sequence: CASSEARQGGYGYTF.

The V and J genes are TRBV19 and TRBJ1-2; D is possibly TRBD1 (6 bases). Trimming took off 5 bases at V and 3 bases at J, with 10 bases between the two ends. CDR1 and CDR2 from the germline V gene are LNHDA and SQIVND (reference sequence). The CDR3 loop spans 13 amino acids. CDR3 coding DNA: TGTGCCAGTAGTTGGGACACCGACTATGGCTACACCTTC. Its translation is CASSWDTDYGYTF. The variable domain in full, completed from reference TRBV19 and TRBJ1-2, reads DGGITQSPKYLFRKEGQNVTLSCEQNLNHDAMYWYRQDPGQGLRLIYYSQIVNDFQKGDIAEGYSVSREKKESFPLTVTSAQKNPTAFYLCASSWDTDYGYTFGSGTRLTVV.

This clone was seen more than once but under ten times. V gene TRBV4-2 combines with J gene TRBJ1-3; D gene unclear. The ends were cut back, 0 bases at V and 2 bases at J, with 11 bases in the middle. This CDR3 is 16 amino acids long. Germline V gene data show CDR1 as LGHNA and CDR2 as YNFKEQ. The CDR3 reads CASSQDLRTPGNTIYF. CDR3 DNA: TGTGCCAGCAGCCAAGATCTACGGACTCCTGGAAACACCATATATTTT.

The genes are TRBV10-2 and TRBJ2-1; 7 positions match TRBD1. J lost 3 bases, V lost 6 bases, and 2 bases had no gene match. The CDR3 has 13 residues. Germline assignment: CDR1 WSHSY and CDR2 SAAADI. The CDR3 DNA is TGCGCCAGCAGCTGGACAGGCTACAATGAGCAGTTCTTC. Protein product: CASSWTGYNEQFF.

V usage is TRBV30 and J usage is TRBJ2-3; TRBD2 might be the D (5 bases). V was cut by 0 bases and J by 2 bases, with 9 bases left in between. Germline CDR1 reads GTSNPN; CDR2 reads SVGIG (reference sequence). There are 14 residues in the CDR3. The CDR3 spells CAWSVPGNTDTQYF. Written as DNA, the CDR3 is TGTGCCTGGAGTGTACCGGGGAACACAGATACGCAGTATTTT.

The gene calls are TRBV7-9 and TRBJ2-5; TRBD2 agrees at 12 bases. The J segment lost 5 bases and the V segment lost 5 bases, leaving 6 bases of the junction unmatched. The CDR3 sequence is 15 residues long. CDR1 and CDR2 (germline): SEHNR, FQNEAQ (reference sequence). The CDR3 spells CASSPSGGASETQYF. The CDR3 DNA follows: TGTGCCAGCAGCCCTAGCGGGGGGGCTTCGGAGACCCAGTACTTC.

The genes are TRBV7-8 and TRBJ1-1, with 7 bases identical to TRBD1. V gave up 4 bases and J gave up 2 bases; unmatched junction bases: 10. The germline gives CDR1 SGHVS, CDR2 FQNEAQ. CDR3 length equals 16 residues. CDR3 sequence (DNA): TGTGCCAGCAGCTCAAGCAGGGGGTTGAGAAACACTGAAGCTTTCTTT. It codes for CASSSSRGLRNTEAFF.

The table lists this clone with a count of one. In DNA form, the CDR3 reads TGTGCCAGCAGTCGACTAGCGGGAGGGGGTGCAGATACGCAGTATTTT. This encodes CASSRLAGGGADTQYF. The J gene is TRBJ2-3, the V gene TRBV7-2, with 14 bases matching TRBD2. This CDR3 comprises 16 residues. J gave up 4 bases and V 6 bases, and 6 bases lay outside the gene matches. CDR1 and CDR2 from the germline V gene are SGHTA and FQGNSA.

The gene calls are TRBV28 and TRBJ1-1; D ambiguous. Between the trimmed V and J ends, which lost 6 bases and 1 base, there was a span of 12 bases. Germline V gene sequence: CDR1 MDHEN, CDR2 SYDVKM. The CDR3 runs to 14 residues. The CDR3 DNA follows: TGTGCCAGCAGATCCACTCAGCGGAACACTGAAGCTTTCTTT. Translated, it gives CASRSTQRNTEAFF.

The chain couples TRBV6-5 to TRBJ1-2, with D unresolved. V gave up 6 bases and J gave up 8 bases, with 13 bases separating them. The CDR3 spans 12 residues. Germline V gives CDR1 MNHEY, CDR2 SVGAGI. The DNA for the CDR3 is TGTGCCAGCAGCCGCACGGGAGGCGGCTACACCTTC. It translates to CASSRTGGGYTF.

This chain connects TRBV18 to TRBJ2-3, with a tentative D call TRBD1 (5 bases). Germline CDR1 KGHSH, CDR2 LQKENI. Deletions cut 2 bases from V and 3 bases from J, with 9 bases between. The CDR3 contains 14 residues. As DNA, the CDR3 is TGTGCCAGCTCACCAGGGGCAGGTACAGATACGCAGTATTTT. Its protein product is CASSPGAGTDTQYF.

V gene TRBV5-1 combines with J gene TRBJ1-2; the D is unclear. The CDR3 is 15 residues long. Trimming shortened V by 0 bases and J by 2 bases, and 11 bases separated the two germline ends. Germline V gene data show CDR1 as SGHRS and CDR2 as YFSETQ. The CDR3 here is CASSLGGLQNYGYTF. The CDR3 nucleotides read TGCGCCAGCAGCTTGGGAGGGCTGCAGAACTATGGCTACACCTTC.

The V and J genes are TRBV6-5 and TRBJ1-3, with 11 positions matching TRBD1. Germline CDR1 and CDR2: MNHEY and SVGAGI. The V gene end was trimmed by 4 bases and the J gene end by 3 bases; junction bases not matched to a gene: 5. This CDR3 region has 16 residues. In DNA form, the CDR3 reads TGTGCCAGCAGTTCGGACAGGGGGCCCAATGGAAACACCATATATTTT. It translates to CASSSDRGPNGNTIYF.

The gene calls are TRBV6-6 and TRBJ2-7; 7 bases line up with TRBD2. Looked up from germline, CDR1 is MNHNY and CDR2 is SVGAGI (reference sequence). The CDR3 length is 14 residues. Trimming at V came to 6 bases and at J to 3 bases, leaving 8 bases not matched to a gene. CDR3 amino acids: CASSHGASGYEQYF. In DNA, the CDR3 is TGTGCCAGCAGCCACGGGGCTAGCGGCTACGAGCAGTACTTC.

The chain combines TRBV7-8 with TRBJ2-3; tentative D call: TRBD1 (6 bases). V lost 3 bases to trimming and J lost 0 bases, with 19 bases between them. Germline CDR1 reads SGHVS; CDR2 reads FQNEAQ. This CDR3 contains 18 residues. The CDR3 coding sequence is TGTGCCAGCAGCTTCCCCGTCAGGGGACCGCGAAGCACAGATACGCAGTATTTT. Its protein is CASSFPVRGPRSTDTQYF. The full variable domain, completed using reference TRBV7-8 and TRBJ2-3, is GAGVSQSPRYKVAKRGQDVALRCDPISGHVSLFWYQQALGQGPEFLTYFQNEAQLDKSGLPSDRFFAERPEGSVSTLKIQRTQQEDSAVYLCASSFPVRGPRSTDTQYFGPGTRLTVL.

A word on this clone: The same CDR3 can be traced to other DNA sequences in this sample. The gene calls are TRBV20-1 and TRBJ2-1; no firm D call. V was cut by 0 bases and J by 12 bases, with 6 bases left in between. The CDR3 is made up of 10 amino acids. Germline values: CDR1 DFQATT, CDR2 SNEGSKA (reference sequence). Here the CDR3 reads CSARDRWQFF. The CDR3 nucleotides are TGCAGTGCTAGAGATAGATGGCAGTTCTTC.

The J gene is TRBJ2-7, the V gene TRBV27, with D possibly matching TRBD1 (5 bases). The germline V gene encodes CDR1 MNHEY and CDR2 SMNVEV (reference sequence). CDR3 size: 12 residues. V was trimmed by 4 bases and J by 9 bases, leaving 13 bases between them. CDR3 sequence: CASSSPGWVQYF. As DNA, the CDR3 is TGTGCCAGCAGTTCCCCAGGGTGGGTGCAGTACTTC.

V gene TRBV18 combines with J gene TRBJ2-3; 8 positions agree with TRBD2. V lost 9 bases to trimming and J lost 1 base; unmatched junction nucleotides: 6. The CDR3 is made up of 14 amino acids. Germline assignment: CDR1 KGHSH and CDR2 LQKENI. This CDR3 reads CASTGGAGTDTQYF. CDR3 nucleotide sequence: TGTGCCAGTACGGGGGGGGCCGGCACAGATACGCAGTATTTT.

The chain has TRBV7-2 and TRBJ2-2; D not resolved. The CDR3 sequence is 14 residues long. Trimming took off 2 bases at V and 1 base at J, with 5 bases between the two ends. Germline V lookup: CDR1 SGHTA, CDR2 FQGNSA. The CDR3 nucleotides read TGTGCCAGCAGCTTAAGACAGAACACCGGGGAGCTGTTTTTT. It encodes CASSLRQNTGELFF. Complete variable domain (other parts from reference TRBV7-2 and TRBJ2-2): GAGVSQSPSNKVTEKGKDVELRCDPISGHTALYWYRQSLGQGLEFLIYFQGNSAPDKSGLPSDRFSAERTGGSVSTLTIQRTQQEDSAVYLCASSLRQNTGELFFGEGSRLTVL.

This chain links TRBV3-1 (or the pseudogene TRBV3-2) with TRBJ2-5; D is unclear. V was clipped by 0 bases and J by 1 base, with 6 bases between them. The CDR3 covers 14 residues. Germline CDR1 is LGHDT and CDR2 is YNNKEL (reference sequence). The CDR3 here is CASSQDRVQETQYF. The CDR3 DNA follows: TGTGCCAGCAGCCAAGATCGGGTCCAAGAGACCCAGTACTTC.

This clone was found a few times. This chain connects TRBV6-2 or TRBV6-3 to TRBJ1-1; 9 nucleotides match TRBD1. Germline V gene data show CDR1 as MNHEY and CDR2 as SVGEGT. J was trimmed by 10 bases and V by 5 bases; bases with no gene match: 2. This CDR3 comprises 11 residues. CDR3 sequence: CASSTGGVAFF. CDR3 coding DNA: TGTGCCAGCAGTACAGGGGGCGTAGCTTTCTTT.

Here the CDR3 DNA reads TGTGCCAGCAGTCCAAAACCGGTGACCTACGAGCAGTACTTC. This translates into CASSPKPVTYEQYF. The rearrangement links TRBV28 to TRBJ2-7; D call uncertain. V was cut by 5 bases and J by 2 bases, with 13 bases left in between. Germline V gene data show CDR1 as MDHEN and CDR2 as SYDVKM. This CDR3 has 14 amino acids.

The CDR3 reads CASRRDRNTGELFF. For the CDR3, the DNA is TGTGCCAGCAGGCGGGACAGGAACACCGGGGAGCTGTTTTTT. V is TRBV28 and J is TRBJ2-2; tentatively, D is TRBD1 (7 bases). The length of the CDR3 is 14 residues. CDR1 MDHEN and CDR2 SYDVKM come from the germline V gene. The germline V and J ends were trimmed by 6 bases and 1 base, with 9 bases remaining between them.